The source of this TCR beta chain is a study of siplizumab effects on memory and regulatory T cells. Study conclusions and caveats: Siplizumab significantly brought down the alloreactive sequences that trace back to unstimulated CD4+ memory cells.

On this clone: The target antigen is unknown.

The CDR3 spans 14 residues. V lost 2 bases, J lost 4 bases, and 6 bases stayed unmatched. Germline CDR1 and CDR2: GTSNPN and SVGIG (reference sequence). Sequencing used immunoSEQ multiplex PCR; TCRdb keeps in-frame clones, though not all of them. This table holds about 97,000 clones, around nine tenths found once. The sequencing input was non-Treg CD4+ T cells sorted from blood. The V gene is TRBV30, the J gene TRBJ2-7, with TRBD1 identical over 9 bases. The sequence was collected from a human donor in good health. The CDR3 sequence is CAWSPGTGMYEQYF. The CDR3 coding sequence is TGTGCCTGGAGTCCCGGGACAGGGATGTACGAGCAGTACTTC.